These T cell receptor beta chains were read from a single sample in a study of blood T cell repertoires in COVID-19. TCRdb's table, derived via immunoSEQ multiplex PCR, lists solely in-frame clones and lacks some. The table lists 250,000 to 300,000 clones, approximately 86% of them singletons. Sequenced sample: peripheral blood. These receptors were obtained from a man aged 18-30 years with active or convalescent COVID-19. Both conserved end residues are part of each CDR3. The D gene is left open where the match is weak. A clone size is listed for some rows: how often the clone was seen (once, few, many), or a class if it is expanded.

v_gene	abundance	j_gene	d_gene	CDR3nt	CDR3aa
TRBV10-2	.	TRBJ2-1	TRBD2	TGCGCCAGCAGTGCACCGCCGGGACTAGCATCCAATGAGCAGTTCTTC	CASSAPPGLASNEQFF
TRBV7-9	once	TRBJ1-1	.	TGTGCCAGCAGCCCGGAGACAGCGACTGAAGCTTTCTTT	CASSPETATEAFF
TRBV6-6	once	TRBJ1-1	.	TGTGCCAGCAGCCTTGGGGGGGGAGGCACTGAAGCTTTCTTT	CASSLGGGGTEAFF
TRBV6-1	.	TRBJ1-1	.	TGTGCCAGCAGTGAAGCACGGGGGGCGGGAGCTTTCTTT	CASSEARGAGAFF
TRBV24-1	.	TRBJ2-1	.	TGTGCCACCAGTGACCCAGGGGGGAAAGGCTACAATGAGCAGTTCTTC	CATSDPGGKGYNEQFF
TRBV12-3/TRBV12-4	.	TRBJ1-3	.	TGTGCCAGCAGTTTCATGGGAAACACCATATATTTT	CASSFMGNTIYF
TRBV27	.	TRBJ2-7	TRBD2	TGTGCCAGCAGGGGGGGGAAAGTTCTCTACGAGCAGTACTTC	CASRGGKVLYEQYF
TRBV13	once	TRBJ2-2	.	TGTGCCAGCGGGTCCGGGACCGGGGAGCTGTTTTTT	CASGSGTGELFF
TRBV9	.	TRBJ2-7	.	TGTGCCAGCAGCGTAGAAGCTGGGGCGACCTACGAGCAGTACTTC	CASSVEAGATYEQYF
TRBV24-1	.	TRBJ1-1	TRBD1	TGTGCCACCAGTGATACAGGGGGAGGTGGCACTGAAGCTTTCTTT	CATSDTGGGGTEAFF
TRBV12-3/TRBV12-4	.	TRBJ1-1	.	TGTGCCAGCAGTTTTCACACCGGGGCTGAAGCTTTCTTT	CASSFHTGAEAFF
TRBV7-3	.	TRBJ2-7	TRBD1	TGTGCCAGCAGCCCCGGGACAGGGGTCGAGCAGTACTTC	CASSPGTGVEQYF
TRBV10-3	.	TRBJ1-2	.	TGTGCCATCAGTGCCGGGTCCTCCAAAGTTTATGGCTACACCTTC	CAISAGSSKVYGYTF
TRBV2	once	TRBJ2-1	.	TGTGCCAGCACGCTTCTAGCAAGGAGGAGGAATGAGCAGTTCTTC	CASTLLARRRNEQFF
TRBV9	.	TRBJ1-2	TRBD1	TGTGCCAGCAGCGTAGGGACAGGGCCCTATGGCTACACCTTC	CASSVGTGPYGYTF
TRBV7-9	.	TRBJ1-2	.	TGTGCCAGCAAACAGACAGTATGGCCTTTCGGCTACACCTTC	CASKQTVWPFGYTF
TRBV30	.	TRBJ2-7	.	TGTGCCTGGAGCACCTGGGGGCAGGAGCAGTACTTC	CAWSTWGQEQYF
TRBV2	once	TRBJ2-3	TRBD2	TGTGCCAGCAGGCGACTAGCGGGGCTCACAGATACGCAGTATTTT	CASRRLAGLTDTQYF
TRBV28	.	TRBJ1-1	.	TGTGCCAGCGTCGCTACCATTCAGAACACTGAAGCTTTCTTT	CASVATIQNTEAFF
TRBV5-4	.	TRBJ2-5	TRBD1	TGTGCCAGCAGCTTGGTGGGACAGGGGGCTGAGACCCAGTACTTC	CASSLVGQGAETQYF
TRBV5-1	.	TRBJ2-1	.	TGCGCCAGCAGCTTTAATGGCCGCGGTGAGCAGTTCTTC	CASSFNGRGEQFF
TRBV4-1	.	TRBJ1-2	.	TGCGCCAGCAGCCTAACAGGTCTCGGGCATGGCTACACCTTC	CASSLTGLGHGYTF
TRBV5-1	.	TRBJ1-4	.	TGCGCCAGCAGCCCCTCTTCAGGGGCTGATGAAAAACTGTTTTTT	CASSPSSGADEKLFF
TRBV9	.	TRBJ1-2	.	TGTGCCAGCAGCGGACGGGGAGGCTACACCTTC	CASSGRGGYTF
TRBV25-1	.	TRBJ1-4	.	TGTGCCAGCAGTGAGACAGCTTCTAATGAAAAACTGTTTTTT	CASSETASNEKLFF
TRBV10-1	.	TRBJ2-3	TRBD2	TGCGCCAGCAGTATCGGACTAGCGGGGGGCTCAGATACGCAGTATTTT	CASSIGLAGGSDTQYF
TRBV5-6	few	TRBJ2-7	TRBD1	TGTGCCAGCAGCTTCACCGGGACAGGGCACTACGAGCAGTACTTC	CASSFTGTGHYEQYF
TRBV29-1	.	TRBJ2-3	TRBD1	TGCAGCGTTCTCCGACAGGGGGCGACCACAGATACGCAGTATTTT	CSVLRQGATTDTQYF
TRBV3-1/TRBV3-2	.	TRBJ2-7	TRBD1	TGTGCCAGCAGCCAAAAGTCGGCAAGGGGGCACACAGCCTACGAGCAGTACTTC	CASSQKSARGHTAYEQYF
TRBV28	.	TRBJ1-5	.	TGTGCCAGCAGTCCTTCAGGGGTCCCTGCTCAGCCCCAGCATTTT	CASSPSGVPAQPQHF
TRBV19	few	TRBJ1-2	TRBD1	TGTGCCAGTAGTGAGGCAGGGGGCGCGAGTGGCTACACCTTC	CASSEAGGASGYTF
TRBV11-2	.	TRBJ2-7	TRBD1	TGTGCCAGCACCTTAAGCAGGGGGTCCTACGAGCAGTACTTC	CASTLSRGSYEQYF